One and the same sample provided the 32 T cell receptor beta chains below, sequenced in a study of blood T cell repertoires in COVID-19. The method was immunoSEQ multiplex PCR; TCRdb's version includes in-frame clones alone and lacks a portion of them. The sample records roughly 81,000 clones, about nine tenths being singletons. Sequencing was carried out using peripheral blood. These receptors came from a woman aged 45-65 years in a cohort sampled during active COVID-19.

V is TRBV11-2 and J is TRBJ1-5; the D gene is possibly TRBD1 (6 bases). The CDR3 covers 14 residues. The V gene's germline CDR1 is SGHAT and CDR2 FQNNGV. The V gene lost 0 bases and the J gene lost 5 bases, with 8 bases spanning the gap. The CDR3 spells CASSLEGAYQPQHF. The CDR3 DNA follows: TGTGCCAGCAGCTTAGAGGGGGCGTATCAGCCCCAGCATTTT. The full variable domain, in which reference TRBV11-2 and TRBJ1-5 provide the parts outside the CDR3, is EAGVAQSPRYKIIEKRQSVAFWCNPISGHATLYWYQQILGQGPKLLIQFQNNGVVDDSQLPKDRFSAERLKGVDSTLKIQPAKLEDSAVYLCASSLEGAYQPQHFGDGTRLSIL.

The rearrangement links TRBV27 to TRBJ2-5; 9 bases align to TRBD2. Germline trimming cut 8 bases from V and 5 bases from J; bases unmatched to any gene: 6. Germline V gene sequence: CDR1 MNHEY, CDR2 SMNVEV (reference sequence). The CDR3 has 13 amino acids. The CDR3 DNA sequence: TGTGCCAGCCAGCGGGGGGCCGGGGAGACCCAGTACTTC. This translates into CASQRGAGETQYF.

V gene TRBV5-1 combines with J gene TRBJ2-3, with D possibly matching TRBD2 (5 bases). V was clipped by 0 bases and J by 2 bases, with 19 bases between them. Germline V gene data show CDR1 as SGHRS and CDR2 as YFSETQ. The CDR3 is made up of 18 amino acids. CDR3 in amino acids: CASSLDSVSSPTTDTQYF. The CDR3, as DNA: TGCGCCAGCAGCTTGGATAGCGTATCCTCCCCGACCACAGATACGCAGTATTTT.

The chain has TRBV27 and TRBJ2-7; 9 bases map to TRBD1. From germline, CDR1 is MNHEY and CDR2 SMNVEV (reference sequence). Trimming cost V 6 bases and J 3 bases; bases outside gene matches: 9. This CDR3 region has 15 residues. In DNA, the CDR3 is TGTGCCAGCAGCACCGGGACAGGGTGGAACTACGAGCAGTACTTC. It codes for CASSTGTGWNYEQYF.

The V and J genes are TRBV3-1 (or the pseudogene TRBV3-2) and TRBJ2-3; 9 bases align to TRBD1. The ends lost 4 bases at V and 4 bases at J; junction bases unmatched: 0. The CDR3 consists of 13 residues. Germline CDR1 and CDR2: LGHDT and YNNKEL (reference sequence). This CDR3 is CASSRQGADTQYF. Written as DNA, the CDR3 is TGTGCCAGCAGCCGACAGGGGGCAGATACGCAGTATTTT.

The chain joins TRBV2 to TRBJ1-2; 9 nucleotides agree with TRBD1. The CDR3 sequence is 15 residues long. After removal of 6 bases from V and 2 bases from J, the junction contained 7 bases not matched to a gene. CDR1 and CDR2 from the germline V gene are SNHLY and FYNNEI. DNA for the CDR3: TGTGCCAGCAGCGCCGGACAGGGGAGGAACTATGGCTACACCTTC. This gives the protein CASSAGQGRNYGYTF.

For the CDR3, the DNA is TGTGCCAGCAGACAGTCTGGAAACACCATATATTTT. Translating it yields CASRQSGNTIYF. The V gene is TRBV12-3 or TRBV12-4, the J gene TRBJ1-3; D uncertain. Trimming left V 6 bases short and J 1 base short, with 4 bases between. This CDR3 region has 12 residues.

This chain uses TRBV27 with TRBJ1-5; D not certain. The ends were cut back, 4 bases at V and 1 base at J, with 11 bases in the middle. The CDR3 runs to 15 residues. The germline gives CDR1 MNHEY, CDR2 SMNVEV (reference sequence). The CDR3 DNA follows: TGTGCCAGCAGTTCGGCGACACCAAGCAATCAGCCCCAGCATTTT. This gives the protein CASSSATPSNQPQHF.

The rearrangement links TRBV11-2 to TRBJ2-7, with a tentative D call TRBD1 (5 bases). V lost 5 bases and J 9 bases, leaving 11 bases between the germline ends. This CDR3 spans 11 amino acids. The germline V gene encodes CDR1 SGHAT and CDR2 FQNNGV. The CDR3 is CASSLGAGQYF. CDR3 in DNA: TGTGCCAGCAGCCTAGGGGCCGGGCAGTACTTC.

The rearrangement uses TRBV9 and TRBJ2-1; TRBD2 matches at 10 bases. V shed 0 bases, J shed 6 bases, and the junction held 3 bases outside the gene matches. Germline loops: CDR1 SGDLS, CDR2 YYNGEE. The CDR3 is made up of 15 amino acids. CDR3 DNA: TGTGCCAGCAGCGTAGCAGGACTAGCGGTCAATGAGCAGTTCTTC. Its protein is CASSVAGLAVNEQFF.

The V gene is TRBV5-1, the J gene TRBJ2-5; tentative D call: TRBD1 (6 bases). The ends were cut back, 1 base at V and 5 bases at J, with 12 bases in the middle. Germline assignment: CDR1 SGHRS and CDR2 YFSETQ. This CDR3 has 14 amino acids. CDR3 nucleotide sequence: TGCGCCAGCAGCTTGTCAGGGGATCAGGAGACCCAGTACTTC. This encodes CASSLSGDQETQYF.

This clone was detected only once. The same CDR3 also results from other DNA sequences found in this sample. The CDR3 spells CASSLQGMNTEAFF. CDR3 coding DNA: TGTGCCAGCAGCTTGCAGGGGATGAACACTGAAGCTTTCTTT. The V call is TRBV5-4, the J call TRBJ1-1; D perhaps matches TRBD1 (6 bases). The CDR3 has 14 residues. Germline-derived CDR1 and CDR2 are SGHNT and YYREEE (reference sequence). V was shortened by 1 base and J by 0 bases, with 7 bases between the two germline ends.

This sequence joins TRBV4-1 and TRBJ2-1; 9 bases match TRBD2. Per the germline V gene, CDR1 is MGHRA and CDR2 is YSYEKL. The CDR3 runs 16 residues. The V gene end was trimmed by 4 bases and the J gene end by 7 bases; junction bases not matched to a gene: 11. The CDR3 nucleotides are TGCGCCAGCAGCCTCGCTCCGACTAGCGGATTAAATGAGCAGTTCTTC. Residues: CASSLAPTSGLNEQFF.

As DNA, the CDR3 is TGTGCCAGCAGTTTCCTTAGCGGGGGGATAGAGACCCAGTACTTC. It specifies CASSFLSGGIETQYF. This rearrangement joins TRBV27 to TRBJ2-5; 10 bases are shared with TRBD2. J gave up 4 bases and V 3 bases, and 5 bases lay outside the gene matches. The CDR3 is 15 residues long. The germline V gene has CDR1 MNHEY and CDR2 SMNVEV (reference sequence).

This chain joins TRBV12-3 or TRBV12-4 and TRBJ1-4, with a possible D match to TRBD1 (5 bases). This CDR3 has 13 residues. Trimming cost V 3 bases and J 8 bases, with 10 bases left between them. The CDR3 spells CASSLGGGEKLFF. In DNA, the CDR3 is TGTGCCAGCAGTTTGGGGGGGGGAGAAAAACTGTTTTTT.

The chain has TRBV30 and TRBJ2-1, with a possible D match to TRBD2 (5 bases). Germline lookup yields CDR1 GTSNPN and CDR2 SVGIG (reference sequence). V gave up 3 bases and J gave up 6 bases, with 15 bases separating them. The CDR3 sequence is 14 residues long. CDR3 protein: CAWRRRASSNEQFF. CDR3 bases: TGTGCCTGGAGGCGGCGGGCGTCTAGCAATGAGCAGTTCTTC.

There are a few counts of this clone. The V call is TRBV5-6, the J call TRBJ2-5; no firm D call. In germline, CDR1 is SGHDT, CDR2 YYEEEE. The CDR3 length is 13 residues. V was cut by 5 bases and J by 5 bases, with 13 bases left in between. The CDR3 region has the DNA TGTGCCAGCAGTCCGACTCGTCTGGAGACCCAGTACTTC. Protein product: CASSPTRLETQYF. Variable domain in full (rest from reference TRBV5-6 and TRBJ2-5): DAGVTQSPTHLIKTRGQQVTLRCSPKSGHDTVSWYQQALGQGPQFIFQYYEEEERQRGNFPDRFSGHQFPNYSSELNVNALLLGDSALYLCASSPTRLETQYFGPGTRLLVL.

The gene calls are TRBV5-4 and TRBJ1-6; no clear D gene. Germline values: CDR1 SGHNT, CDR2 YYREEE (reference sequence). The CDR3 loop spans 15 amino acids. Trimming pared 1 base from V and 9 bases from J, leaving 14 bases between. The CDR3 here is CASSLRGTVGSPLHF. For the CDR3, the DNA is TGTGCCAGCAGCTTGCGGGGAACGGTGGGTTCACCCCTCCACTTT. The full variable domain, in which reference TRBV5-4 and TRBJ1-6 provide the parts outside the CDR3, is ETGVTQSPTHLIKTRGQQVTLRCSSQSGHNTVSWYQQALGQGPQFIFQYYREEENGRGNFPPRFSGLQFPNYSSELNVNALELDDSALYLCASSLRGTVGSPLHFGNGTRLTVT.

This CDR3 reads CASSLGAREKLFF. The CDR3, as DNA: TGTGCCAGCAGTTTGGGGGCGCGTGAAAAACTGTTTTTT. The chain links TRBV12-3 or TRBV12-4 to TRBJ1-4; the D gene is possibly TRBD1 (6 bases). The V end lost 3 bases, the J end lost 7 bases, and 9 bases lay between the germline ends. The CDR3 runs 13 residues.

Notes on this clone: The junction and the germline gene differ at one end; a read error may be behind it. Here the CDR3 reads CASSLGSGTYNEQFF. The CDR3 DNA sequence: TGTGCTAGCAGCTTGGGGAGCGGCACCTACAATGAGCAGTTCTTC. The chain combines TRBV7-7 with TRBJ2-1, with D maybe TRBD2 (5 bases). This CDR3 contains 15 residues. CDR1 is SSHAT, CDR2 FNYEAQ, per germline (reference sequence).

This chain links TRBV28 with TRBJ1-4; D uncertain. This CDR3 has 15 amino acids. Trimming shortened V by 6 bases and J by 6 bases, and 17 bases separated the two germline ends. CDR1 is MDHEN, CDR2 SYDVKM, per germline. CDR3 in DNA: TGTGCCAGCAGGACTGGCCCTGGTGGTTATGAAAAACTGTTTTTT. Translation: CASRTGPGGYEKLFF.

V and J are TRBV4-1 and TRBJ1-3; a weak D match, TRBD1 (5 bases). This CDR3 comprises 17 residues. From germline, CDR1 is MGHRA and CDR2 YSYEKL. Trimming pared 3 bases from V and 3 bases from J, leaving 18 bases between. The CDR3 DNA is TGCGCCAGCAGCCAGGGGGAGGGCCCGGGCATTGGAAACACCATATATTTT. Residues: CASSQGEGPGIGNTIYF.

The chain links TRBV6-5 to TRBJ1-6, with 11 bases fitting TRBD1. Looked up from germline, CDR1 is MNHEY and CDR2 is SVGAGI. V shed 5 bases, J shed 10 bases, and the junction held 7 bases outside the gene matches. This CDR3 region has 15 residues. DNA of the CDR3: TGTGCCAGCAGTATTACGGGACAGGGGGGATCACCCCTCCACTTT. As protein: CASSITGQGGSPLHF.

V gene TRBV5-1 combines with J gene TRBJ1-1; D is possibly TRBD1 (5 bases). The germline V gene encodes CDR1 SGHRS and CDR2 YFSETQ. This CDR3 has 14 residues. V was trimmed by 3 bases and J by 2 bases, leaving 11 bases between them. The CDR3 region has the DNA TGCGCCAGCAGCTCTTACAGGACCAACACTGAAGCTTTCTTT. Translating it yields CASSSYRTNTEAFF.

This chain uses TRBV10-3 with TRBJ2-2, with D possibly TRBD2 on 7 matching bases. This CDR3 region has 19 residues. Between the trimmed V and J ends, which lost 3 bases and 6 bases, there was a span of 26 bases. CDR1 ENHRY and CDR2 SYGVKD come from the germline V gene. For the CDR3, the DNA is TGTGCCATCAGTGAACACCCCAAAGGTGTGGACGGGGGGCCCGGGGAGCTGTTTTTT. It yields the protein CAISEHPKGVDGGPGELFF.

The chain couples TRBV29-1 to TRBJ1-2, with 10 bases fitting TRBD1. Germline V gene sequence: CDR1 SQVTM, CDR2 ANQGSEA. The CDR3 loop spans 16 amino acids. V was pared by 3 bases and J by 7 bases, with 14 bases of the junction left unmatched. DNA of the CDR3: TGCAGCGTTGATTACCTACCGGGACAGGGGAATTCTGGCTACACCTTC. Its translation is CSVDYLPGQGNSGYTF.

The chain combines TRBV3-1 (or the pseudogene TRBV3-2) with TRBJ2-2; 9 bases are shared with TRBD1. The CDR3 spans 16 residues. Germline loops: CDR1 LGHDT, CDR2 YNNKEL (reference sequence). V dropped 2 bases and J dropped 7; count of bases not matched to a gene: 8. The CDR3 protein is CASSQQGQGRFGELFF. For the CDR3, the DNA is TGTGCCAGCAGCCAACAAGGACAGGGGAGATTCGGGGAGCTGTTTTTT.

The chain couples TRBV6-5 to TRBJ2-1; 11 bases are shared with TRBD2. The germline V gene has CDR1 MNHEY and CDR2 SVGAGI. V lost 5 bases, J lost 5 bases, and 5 bases stayed unmatched. The CDR3 contains 15 residues. This CDR3 is CASSRTSGRNNEQFF. CDR3 nucleotides: TGTGCCAGCAGTCGGACTAGCGGGCGCAACAATGAGCAGTTCTTC.

This chain joins TRBV4-2 and TRBJ2-2; 12 nucleotides align to TRBD2. The junction had 6 bases not matched to a gene; V was cut back by 4 bases and J by 6 bases. The germline CDR1 and CDR2 sequences are LGHNA and YNFKEQ. The CDR3 spans 16 residues. CDR3 in amino acids: CASSRTLAGGSGELFF. For the CDR3, the DNA is TGTGCCAGCAGCCGGACTCTAGCGGGAGGGTCCGGGGAGCTGTTTTTT.

The V gene is TRBV5-5, the J gene TRBJ2-1; TRBD2 is a possible D gene (6 bases). Germline values: CDR1 SGHKS, CDR2 YYEKEE (reference sequence). The ends were cut back, 1 base at V and 9 bases at J, with 8 bases in the middle. The CDR3 is 12 residues long. CDR3 DNA sequence: TGTGCCAGCAGCTTGTGGGAGGCTGAGCAGTTCTTC. Its protein is CASSLWEAEQFF.

This chain joins TRBV29-1 and TRBJ1-2; tentative D call: TRBD1 (6 bases). The CDR3 length is 12 residues. The germline CDR1 and CDR2 sequences are SQVTM and ANQGSEA. V was cut by 7 bases and J by 6 bases, with 15 bases left in between. The CDR3 nucleotides are TGCAGCGCCCGGACCAGGGGTCATGGCTACACCTTC. Translating gives CSARTRGHGYTF.

The rearrangement links TRBV18 to TRBJ1-1; D perhaps matches TRBD1 (6 bases). Trimming stripped 6 bases from V and 1 base from J, with 15 bases between. There are 15 residues in the CDR3. CDR1 is KGHSH, CDR2 LQKENI, per germline. The CDR3 loop is CASSPGGQRNTEAFF. Written as DNA, the CDR3 is TGTGCCAGCTCCCCCGGGGGGCAGAGGAACACTGAAGCTTTCTTT.